What follows are 21 T cell receptor beta chains derived from one specimen sequenced in a study of blood T cell repertoires in COVID-19. The assay was immunoSEQ multiplex PCR, and TCRdb's table has in-frame clones only and misses some. The sample consists of fewer than 250,000 clones, approximately 81% of them appearing once. Sequencing used peripheral blood. These receptors were obtained from a woman of 80 years or more with COVID-19, enrolled during active disease.

This sequence joins TRBV7-7 and TRBJ2-7; D not resolved. Per the germline V gene, CDR1 is SSHAT and CDR2 is FNYEAQ (reference sequence). This CDR3 has 14 residues. The ends were cut back, 1 base at V and 2 bases at J, with 9 bases in the middle. The CDR3 DNA sequence: TGTGCCAGCAGCTTAGTCCCGAGGCCCTACGAGCAGTACTTC. It is translated as CASSLVPRPYEQYF.

Only a few counts were recorded for this clone. The V and J genes are TRBV6-1 and TRBJ1-6; 9 bases line up with TRBD1. The CDR3 is made up of 15 amino acids. Germline V CDR1 and CDR2: MNHNS, SASEGT. After removal of 3 bases from V and 6 bases from J, the junction contained 3 bases not matched to a gene. The CDR3 DNA is TGTGCCAGCAGTGAGCGGGACAGGGCTAATTCACCCCTCCACTTT. Encoded protein: CASSERDRANSPLHF.

The chain employs TRBV5-4 and TRBJ1-6; D remains ambiguous. V was clipped by 0 bases and J by 7 bases, with 5 bases between them. Germline CDR1 reads SGHNT; CDR2 reads YYREEE (reference sequence). The CDR3 spans 13 residues. The CDR3 protein is CASSLERNSPLHF. CDR3 nucleotides: TGTGCCAGCAGCTTGGAGCGGAATTCACCCCTCCACTTT.

The J gene is TRBJ1-6, the V gene TRBV3-1 (or the pseudogene TRBV3-2); D perhaps matches TRBD1 (6 bases). V lost 4 bases and J lost 7, with 17 bases in between. Germline V lookup: CDR1 LGHDT, CDR2 YNNKEL (reference sequence). The CDR3 spans 16 residues. CDR3 DNA: TGTGCCAGCAGCCTCGGGAGGGGGATTCCCAATTCACCCCTCCACTTT. Its protein is CASSLGRGIPNSPLHF.

This chain joins TRBV10-3 and TRBJ1-6, with 7 nucleotides matching TRBD1. The V gene end was trimmed by 2 bases and the J gene end by 7 bases; junction bases not matched to a gene: 2. The CDR3 totals 14 residues. Germline CDR1 is ENHRY and CDR2 is SYGVKD. Written as DNA, the CDR3 is TGTGCCATCAGTGAGGCAGGGGGGAATTCACCCCTCCACTTT. Protein product: CAISEAGGNSPLHF.

The chain recombines TRBV7-9 with TRBJ2-1; 7 nucleotides line up with TRBD2. Germline values: CDR1 SEHNR, CDR2 FQNEAQ (reference sequence). V was pared by 5 bases and J by 4 bases, with 8 bases of the junction left unmatched. The CDR3 length is 15 residues. The CDR3, as DNA: TGTGCCAGCAGCCCCGGGGGAGCGGGGTACAATGAGCAGTTCTTC. It encodes CASSPGGAGYNEQFF.

V gene TRBV4-2 combines with J gene TRBJ2-1; 10 bases line up with TRBD2. The J segment lost 10 bases and the V segment lost 4 bases, leaving 10 bases of the junction unmatched. Germline CDR1 LGHNA, CDR2 YNFKEQ. The CDR3 contains 15 residues. In nucleotides, the CDR3 is TGTGCCAGCAGCCTCACGGAGCGGGGGGGCGAGGAGCAGTTCTTC. Residues: CASSLTERGGEEQFF.

This sequence joins TRBV29-1 and TRBJ2-7, with D tentatively TRBD2 (5 bases). This CDR3 region has 11 residues. In germline, CDR1 is SQVTM, CDR2 ANQGSEA. The V end was cut by 7 bases, the J end by 5 bases, with 12 bases between. CDR3 sequence: CSAAVRDEQYV. The CDR3, as DNA: TGCAGCGCAGCGGTTAGGGACGAGCAGTACGTC.

The chain recombines TRBV18 with TRBJ1-6; the match to TRBD1 covers 9 bases. The V segment lost 0 bases and the J segment 9 bases; nucleotides outside the gene matches: 3. Germline V gene sequence: CDR1 KGHSH, CDR2 LQKENI. The CDR3 is 15 residues long. CDR3 region: CASSPPGQGISPLHF. CDR3 nucleotide sequence: TGTGCCAGCTCACCACCGGGACAGGGAATTTCACCCCTCCACTTT.

The chain is built from TRBV6-5 and TRBJ1-2; a weak D match, TRBD1 (6 bases). The CDR3 is 13 residues long. CDR1 and CDR2 (germline): MNHEY, SVGAGI. Trimming cost V 8 bases and J 5 bases, with 15 bases left between them. Here the CDR3 reads CASDKGHRYGYTF. The CDR3 nucleotides read TGTGCCAGCGATAAGGGACACCGTTATGGCTACACCTTC.

This clone was seen just once. The chain employs TRBV7-8 and TRBJ1-5; tentative D call: TRBD1 (6 bases). The CDR3 contains 15 residues. Between the trimmed V and J ends, which lost 5 bases and 0 bases, there was a span of 11 bases. Germline-derived CDR1 and CDR2 are SGHVS and FQNEAQ. CDR3 sequence reads: CASSPTGYSNQPQHF. The DNA for the CDR3 is TGTGCCAGCAGCCCGACAGGCTATAGCAATCAGCCCCAGCATTTT.

This chain uses TRBV5-1 with TRBJ1-1; D is possibly TRBD1 (5 bases). CDR1 is SGHRS and CDR2 is YFSETQ in the germline V gene. The CDR3 covers 14 residues. V was pared by 0 bases and J by 4 bases, with 10 bases between. The CDR3 nucleotides read TGCGCCAGCAGCTTGGGCGGGGGTGGCACTGAAGCTTTCTTT. Amino acid sequence: CASSLGGGGTEAFF.

V is TRBV6-8 and J is TRBJ2-7; D remains unclear. Germline V lookup: CDR1 MNHGY, CDR2 SAAAGT. Trimming cost V 3 bases and J 2 bases, with 11 bases left between them. The CDR3 loop spans 14 amino acids. The CDR3 sequence: CASSYSSATYEQYV. In DNA form, the CDR3 reads TGTGCCAGCAGTTATTCTTCAGCGACCTACGAGCAGTACGTC.

The chain joins TRBV19 to TRBJ1-6, with D unclear. V was pared by 8 bases and J by 7 bases, with 15 bases between. This CDR3 contains 14 residues. CDR1 is LNHDA and CDR2 is SQIVND in the germline V gene (reference sequence). The CDR3 nucleotides are TGTGCCAGTGGGCCCTCCGGGGTCAATTCACCCCTCCACTTT. Its translation is CASGPSGVNSPLHF.

This chain uses TRBV18 with TRBJ1-2; D is perhaps TRBD1 (6 bases). V lost 2 bases and J lost 6, with 22 bases in between. CDR1 is KGHSH, CDR2 LQKENI, per germline. CDR3 length equals 17 residues. The CDR3 sequence: CASSPWTVFPITDGYTF. The CDR3, as DNA: TGTGCCAGCTCACCATGGACAGTTTTTCCTATTACTGATGGCTACACCTTC.

This clone turned up a few times. Here the CDR3 reads CASRSPTGGTEKLFF. The CDR3 nucleotides read TGTGCCAGCAGATCTCCGACAGGGGGCACTGAAAAACTGTTTTTT. This chain links TRBV28 with TRBJ1-4; 10 positions match TRBD1. This CDR3 has 15 amino acids. The trim removed 6 bases at V and 7 bases at J, leaving 8 bases unmatched. Germline V gives CDR1 MDHEN, CDR2 SYDVKM.

The DNA of the CDR3 is TGTGCCAGCAGGAGACAGGGTGTTGGTAATTCACCCCTCCACTTT. It codes for CASRRQGVGNSPLHF. V and J are TRBV28 and TRBJ1-6; 7 bases align to TRBD1. In germline, CDR1 is MDHEN, CDR2 SYDVKM. Losses at the gene ends were 6 bases for V and 6 bases for J; bases not matched to a gene: 8. This CDR3 has 15 residues.

V usage is TRBV6-5 and J usage is TRBJ2-2; D is perhaps TRBD1 (5 bases). The CDR3 loop spans 14 amino acids. V was pared by 6 bases and J by 4 bases, with 12 bases between. Looked up from germline, CDR1 is MNHEY and CDR2 is SVGAGI. This CDR3 is CASSRLDSTGELFF. For the CDR3, the DNA is TGTGCCAGCAGCCGCTTAGACAGCACCGGGGAGCTGTTTTTT.

The V and J genes are TRBV5-1 and TRBJ1-2; TRBD1 matches 8 bases. CDR3 size: 15 residues. CDR1 and CDR2 (germline): SGHRS, YFSETQ. V shed 2 bases and J 6 bases; nucleotides not matched to a gene: 9. In DNA form, the CDR3 reads TGCGCCAGCAGCTTATCTACAGGGGGAAAGGATGGCTACACCTTC. This translates into CASSLSTGGKDGYTF.

The chain links TRBV7-9 to TRBJ1-5, with TRBD1 as a possible D gene (6 bases). CDR3 size: 17 residues. The germline V and J ends were trimmed by 5 bases and 1 base, with 18 bases remaining between them. In germline, CDR1 is SEHNR, CDR2 FQNEAQ (reference sequence). The CDR3 here is CASSLSRGRGSNQPQHF. The CDR3 DNA reads TGTGCCAGCAGCCTTTCAAGGGGCAGGGGAAGCAATCAGCCCCAGCATTTT. Combining the CDR3 with reference TRBV7-9 and TRBJ1-5 gives the whole variable domain DTGVSQNPRHKITKRGQNVTFRCDPISEHNRLYWYRQTLGQGPEFLTYFQNEAQLEKSRLLSDRFSAERPKGSFSTLEIQRTEQGDSAMYLCASSLSRGRGSNQPQHFGDGTRLSIL.

The chain is built from TRBV2 and TRBJ1-6, with TRBD1 as a possible D gene (5 bases). CDR3 length: 15 amino acids. With 6 bases removed from V and 2 bases from J, the gap between germline ends came to 11 bases. CDR1 and CDR2 from the germline V gene are SNHLY and FYNNEI. Here the CDR3 reads CASRGAEPYNSPLHF. The CDR3 nucleotides are TGTGCCAGCAGAGGGGCGGAGCCCTATAATTCACCCCTCCACTTT. Based on the CDR3 plus reference TRBV2 and TRBJ1-6, the full variable domain is EPEVTQTPSHQVTQMGQEVILRCVPISNHLYFYWYRQILGQKVEFLVSFYNNEISEKSEIFDDQFSVERPDGSNFTLKIRSTKLEDSAMYFCASRGAEPYNSPLHFGNGTRLTVT.